This T cell receptor beta chain derives from a study of blood T cell repertoires in COVID-19. Overall study: Spain, Italy and the United States supplied samples that represented acute and convalescent COVID-19.

In assigning cohorts, the study relied on participant-reported clinical history. Recovered participants had two consecutive negative NP/OP PCR tests, healthcare professional clearance, or symptom resolution. Trimming took 6 bases from V and 8 from J, leaving 19 bases between them. The CDR3 is 15 amino acids. Germline CDR1 MDHEN, CDR2 SYDVKM. TCRdb keeps only in-frame clones here, not all; method: immunoSEQ multiplex PCR. Here the sample spans roughly 300,000 clones, roughly 90% being singletons. This clone was recorded only once. The sequence was obtained from a young woman who had recovered from COVID-19. The sequenced material came from PBMCs or T cells enriched from blood (not recorded which). V and J are TRBV28 and TRBJ1-4; D not certain. The chain's CDR3 is CASRSISGTSEKLFF. CDR3 coding DNA: TGTGCCAGCAGATCAATTTCGGGAACGTCGGAAAAACTGTTTTTT.